This passage covers 28 T cell receptor beta chains from one sample sequenced in a study of T cells in Graves' hyperthyroidism and ophthalmopathy. Authors of the study amplified TCR beta CDR3 regions from RNA transcripts. Carried out on the TCR CDR3, a first-round RT-PCR used the HTBI primer set. A single record per CDR3 protein comes from TCRdb applying MiXCR to the multiplex PCR reads. The sample records about 360,000 distinct CDR3 sequences, under 15% being singletons. Sequences were obtained from blood. These receptors were obtained from a woman aged 18-35 years with Graves' hyperthyroidism.

Only a few counts were recorded for this clonotype. Written as DNA, the CDR3 is TGTGCCAGCAGCGGGGGACAGGGGGCGAAAGGGGCCAACGTCCTGACTTTC. Amino acid sequence: CASSGGQGAKGANVLTF. The chain couples TRBV2 to TRBJ2-6; TRBD1 matches 12 bases. Trimming cost V 6 bases and J 4 bases; bases outside gene matches: 7. The CDR3 has 17 amino acids. Germline V gene sequence: CDR1 SNHLY, CDR2 FYNNEI. The whole variable domain, filled in from reference TRBV2 and TRBJ2-6, reads EPEVTQTPSHQVTQMGQEVILRCVPISNHLYFYWYRQILGQKVEFLVSFYNNEISEKSEIFDDQFSVERPDGSNFTLKIRSTKLEDSAMYFCASSGGQGAKGANVLTFGAGSRLTVL.

This clonotype turned up a few times. V and J are TRBV24-1 and TRBJ2-7; TRBD2 might be the D (5 bases). Germline V gene sequence: CDR1 KGHDR, CDR2 SFDVKD. The germline V and J ends were trimmed by 3 bases and 5 bases, with 22 bases remaining between them. The CDR3 runs to 17 residues. In nucleotides, the CDR3 is TGTGCCACCAGTGATCCGTTCGGGGTTAGGCTTTTAGACGAGCAGTACTTC. This translates into CATSDPFGVRLLDEQYF.

This clonotype showed up just a few times. The chain has TRBV4-1 and TRBJ2-3; D is possibly TRBD2 (5 bases). The CDR3 contains 14 residues. Germline-derived CDR1 and CDR2 are MGHRA and YSYEKL. The V gene lost 3 bases and the J gene lost 5 bases, with 12 bases spanning the gap. The chain's CDR3 is CASSQQLGIDTQYF. For the CDR3, the DNA is TGCGCCAGCAGCCAGCAACTAGGGATAGATACGCAGTATTTT.

This sequence joins TRBV10-2 and TRBJ2-7; 10 bases match TRBD2. J lost 1 base, V lost 8 bases, and 5 bases had no gene match. Per germline, CDR1 WSHSY and CDR2 SAAADI. CDR3 length: 14 amino acids. The CDR3 bases are TGCGCCAGCCGGAGGACTAGCGGATCCTACGAGCAGTACTTC. As protein: CASRRTSGSYEQYF.

The rearrangement uses TRBV11-2 and TRBJ2-3, with unresolved D. Germline CDR1 and CDR2: SGHAT and FQNNGV. The CDR3 is made up of 14 amino acids. V gave up 2 bases and J gave up 0 bases, with 6 bases separating them. CDR3 DNA sequence: TGTGCCAGCAGCTTACCAGAGAGCACAGATACGCAGTATTTT. Translation: CASSLPESTDTQYF.

The chain joins TRBV20-1 to TRBJ1-1; D is unclear. The CDR3 is made up of 16 amino acids. Germline V lookup: CDR1 DFQATT, CDR2 SNEGSKA (reference sequence). Trimming took off 3 bases at V and 0 bases at J, with 17 bases between the two ends. CDR3 region: CSARSWGGKMNTEAFF. CDR3 DNA sequence: TGCAGTGCTAGGTCCTGGGGAGGGAAAATGAACACTGAAGCTTTCTTT.

This clonotype was detected many times. The chain uses TRBV28 and TRBJ2-3; D perhaps matches TRBD2 (5 bases). The CDR3 contains 16 residues. With 3 bases removed from V and 4 bases from J, the gap between germline ends came to 17 bases. The germline V gene has CDR1 MDHEN and CDR2 SYDVKM. The CDR3 sequence: CASSFVKGVLADTQYF. The CDR3, as DNA: TGTGCCAGCAGTTTCGTAAAGGGAGTTTTGGCAGATACGCAGTATTTT.

The chain uses TRBV19 and TRBJ2-1; 7 positions agree with TRBD2. V lost 6 bases to trimming and J lost 7 bases; unmatched junction nucleotides: 21. Per the germline V gene, CDR1 is LNHDA and CDR2 is SQIVND (reference sequence). The CDR3 is 18 residues long. The CDR3 bases are TGTGCCAGTAGCGTGTCGGGAGGAGGGCTCGGGTGGGGTAATGAGCAGTTCTTC. Translating it yields CASSVSGGGLGWGNEQFF.

The table lists this clonotype with many counts. This chain joins TRBV28 and TRBJ1-1; D perhaps matches TRBD1 (5 bases). Germline CDR1 MDHEN, CDR2 SYDVKM. The CDR3 length is 15 residues. The germline V and J ends were trimmed by 5 bases and 4 bases, with 17 bases remaining between them. This CDR3 reads CASSPTGGITTEAFF. As DNA, the CDR3 is TGTGCCAGCAGTCCGACGGGGGGAATCACCACTGAAGCTTTCTTT. The full variable domain, in which reference TRBV28 and TRBJ1-1 provide the parts outside the CDR3, is DVKVTQSSRYLVKRTGEKVFLECVQDMDHENMFWYRQDPGLGLRLIYFSYDVKMKEKGDIPEGYSVSREKKERFSLILESASTNQTSMYLCASSPTGGITTEAFFGQGTRLTVV.

This clonotype was counted many times. CDR3 residues: CASSEAPPPGPKYEQYF. The CDR3 region has the DNA TGTGCCAGCAGTGAAGCCCCCCCCCCCGGGCCCAAGTACGAGCAGTACTTC. V usage is TRBV2 and J usage is TRBJ2-7, with D unresolved. The ends were cut back, 0 bases at V and 4 bases at J, with 19 bases in the middle. The germline CDR1 and CDR2 sequences are SNHLY and FYNNEI. The CDR3 sequence is 17 residues long.

This clonotype was seen at least ten times. The V and J genes are TRBV3-1 and TRBJ2-7; D perhaps matches TRBD2 (6 bases). The CDR3 spans 15 residues. V lost 0 bases and J lost 3, with 12 bases in between. CDR1 is LGHDT, CDR2 YNNKEL, per germline (reference sequence). CDR3 DNA sequence: TGTGCCAGCAGCCAAGAAAGGGACTCGCGCTACGAGCAGTACTTC. Translation: CASSQERDSRYEQYF.

This chain uses TRBV7-2 with TRBJ1-3; D possibly corresponds to TRBD1 (6 bases). CDR3 size: 16 residues. CDR1 SGHTA and CDR2 FQGNSA come from the germline V gene. Trimming took 3 bases from V and 7 from J, leaving 19 bases between them. CDR3 DNA sequence: TGTGCCAGCAGCTTGGGGCAGGGGAATTGGTTGAACACCATATATTTT. Translation: CASSLGQGNWLNTIYF. Full variable domain (remainder filled in from reference TRBV7-2 and TRBJ1-3): GAGVSQSPSNKVTEKGKDVELRCDPISGHTALYWYRQSLGQGLEFLIYFQGNSAPDKSGLPSDRFSAERTGGSVSTLTIQRTQQEDSAVYLCASSLGQGNWLNTIYFGEGSWLTVV.

J is TRBJ1-2 and V is TRBV6-1; D gene ambiguous. CDR1 MNHNS and CDR2 SASEGT come from the germline V gene. The V end was cut by 6 bases, the J end by 8 bases, with 10 bases between. The CDR3 totals 11 residues. CDR3 residues: CASRADNGYTF. The CDR3 DNA reads TGTGCCAGCAGGGCAGACAACGGCTACACCTTC.

This clonotype was observed a few times. The chain links TRBV11-3 to TRBJ1-1, with a weak D call TRBD1 (5 bases). There are 15 residues in the CDR3. V was clipped by 5 bases and J by 9 bases, with 22 bases between them. Per the germline V gene, CDR1 is SGHNT and CDR2 is YENEEA. The CDR3: CASSQDSDYRTQAFF. The CDR3 DNA is TGTGCCAGCAGCCAAGATAGCGATTACAGGACCCAAGCTTTCTTT.

This clonotype was seen many times. The chain links TRBV3-1 to TRBJ1-2; D possibly corresponds to TRBD1 (5 bases). Per the germline V gene, CDR1 is LGHDT and CDR2 is YNNKEL (reference sequence). V lost 6 bases and J lost 2, with 19 bases in between. This CDR3 contains 16 residues. CDR3 sequence (DNA): TGTGCCAGCAGACGGACTAGGGGCAGCTCAAACTATGGCTACACCTTC. Translated: CASRRTRGSSNYGYTF.

V is TRBV5-1 and J is TRBJ2-1; D is unresolved. The V end lost 1 base, the J end lost 3 bases, and 11 bases lay between the germline ends. Germline CDR1 and CDR2: SGHRS and YFSETQ. The CDR3 extends over 15 amino acids. This CDR3 reads CASSLSNRVYNEQFF. The CDR3 nucleotides read TGCGCCAGCAGCTTGTCGAATCGGGTCTACAATGAGCAGTTCTTC. Complete variable domain (other parts from reference TRBV5-1 and TRBJ2-1): KAGVTQTPRYLIKTRGQQVTLSCSPISGHRSVSWYQQTPGQGLQFLFEYFSETQRNKGNFPGRFSGRQFSNSRSEMNVSTLELGDSALYLCASSLSNRVYNEQFFGPGTRLTVL.

In its sample, this clonotype was seen a few times. The rearrangement uses TRBV5-8 and TRBJ2-2; 9 nucleotides line up with TRBD1. J lost 5 bases, V lost 4 bases, and 6 bases had no gene match. The CDR3 consists of 15 residues. From germline, CDR1 is SGHTS and CDR2 YDEGEE. The CDR3 loop reads CASSIRQGDTGELFF. As DNA, the CDR3 is TGTGCCAGCAGCATACGACAGGGGGATACCGGGGAGCTGTTTTTT. Variable domain in full (rest from reference TRBV5-8 and TRBJ2-2): EAGVTQSPTHLIKTRGQQATLRCSPISGHTSVYWYQQALGLGLQFLLWYDEGEERNRGNFPPRFSGRQFPNYSSELNVNALELEDSALYLCASSIRQGDTGELFFGEGSRLTVL.

This clonotype was seen ten or more times. V usage is TRBV20-1 and J usage is TRBJ2-7; TRBD1 agrees at 10 bases. This CDR3 is built from 14 residues. The germline V gene has CDR1 DFQATT and CDR2 SNEGSKA (reference sequence). Trimming at V came to 6 bases and at J to 2 bases, leaving 7 bases not matched to a gene. This CDR3 reads CSARGTGVPYEQYF. As DNA, the CDR3 is TGCAGTGCCCGCGGGACAGGGGTCCCCTACGAGCAGTACTTC.

Many counts were recorded for this clonotype. The chain links TRBV5-1 to TRBJ1-1, with D hard to call. V was pared by 1 base and J by 1 base, with 11 bases between. Germline assignment: CDR1 SGHRS and CDR2 YFSETQ. CDR3 length: 15 residues. CDR3 protein: CASSLSGSTNTEAFF. In DNA, the CDR3 is TGCGCCAGCAGCTTGTCCGGAAGCACGAACACTGAAGCTTTCTTT.

This clonotype was found a few times. V usage is TRBV20-1 and J usage is TRBJ2-1; a weak D match, TRBD2 (6 bases). Trimming removed 6 bases at V and 6 bases at J, with 18 bases between. The germline CDR1 and CDR2 sequences are DFQATT and SNEGSKA (reference sequence). The CDR3 extends over 14 amino acids. This chain's CDR3 is CSAVERARLNEQFF. The CDR3 nucleotides read TGCAGTGCGGTAGAGCGGGCACGCCTCAATGAGCAGTTCTTC.

In the case of this clonotype: This may be a read error, as it is one base from a much larger clone. The V and J genes are TRBV12-3 or TRBV12-4 and TRBJ1-6; no firm D call. The CDR3 sequence is 15 residues long. The CDR3 sequence is CASSPSGADNSPLRF. CDR3 DNA sequence: TGTGCCAGCAGTCCCTCAGGCGCCGATAATTCACCCCTCCGCTTT.

Notes on this clonotype: One base away lies a much larger clone, so this may be a sequencing read error. CDR3 amino acids: CSPSSGRRVGDEQFF. As DNA, the CDR3 is TGCAGTCCCTCTAGCGGGAGGAGGGTCGGGGATGAGCAGTTCTTC. The genes are TRBV20-1 and TRBJ2-1; 11 nucleotides align to TRBD2. Germline CDR1 and CDR2: DFQATT and SNEGSKA (reference sequence). The CDR3 loop spans 15 amino acids. The trim removed 8 bases at V and 8 bases at J, leaving 14 bases unmatched.

This clonotype was counted many times. The chain joins TRBV7-9 to TRBJ2-2; TRBD2 agrees at 7 bases. Germline CDR1 and CDR2: SEHNR and FQNEAQ (reference sequence). V was pared by 3 bases and J by 5 bases, with 6 bases of the junction left unmatched. This CDR3 has 15 residues. The CDR3 here is CASSFGEGRTGELFF. Here the CDR3 DNA reads TGTGCCAGCAGCTTCGGGGAGGGACGAACCGGGGAGCTGTTTTTT.

At least ten counts were recorded for this clonotype. V gene TRBV20-1 combines with J gene TRBJ1-2; TRBD1 agrees at 9 bases. Germline V gene lookup returns CDR1 DFQATT and CDR2 SNEGSKA (reference sequence). This CDR3 has 15 amino acids. Trimming removed 6 bases from V and 1 base from J; junction bases left unmatched: 9. As DNA, the CDR3 is TGCAGTGCAAAAACAGGGGGCACCTTTAACTATGGCTACACCTTC. It encodes CSAKTGGTFNYGYTF.

In its sample, this clonotype was seen many times. The J gene is TRBJ1-4, the V gene TRBV3-1, with D tentatively TRBD1 (5 bases). This CDR3 is built from 13 residues. The ends were cut back, 2 bases at V and 6 bases at J, with 7 bases in the middle. Germline-derived CDR1 and CDR2 are LGHDT and YNNKEL (reference sequence). CDR3 loop: CASSQRGYEKLFF. The CDR3 DNA is TGTGCCAGCAGCCAACGGGGGTATGAAAAACTGTTTTTT.

There are a few counts of this clonotype. The V and J genes are TRBV11-2 and TRBJ2-2, with 8 positions matching TRBD1. This CDR3 has 16 amino acids. Germline V CDR1 and CDR2: SGHAT, FQNNGV. The V segment lost 4 bases and the J segment 6 bases; nucleotides outside the gene matches: 10. The CDR3 DNA reads as TGTGCCAGCAGCTCCGGACAGGGAGTGGGTTCCGGGGAGCTGTTTTTT. It codes for CASSSGQGVGSGELFF.

The sample holds many counts of this clonotype. This rearrangement joins TRBV6-6 to TRBJ2-3, with 10 bases matching TRBD1. The CDR3 consists of 16 residues. In germline, CDR1 is MNHNY, CDR2 SVGAGI (reference sequence). J lost 4 bases, V lost 0 bases, and 4 bases had no gene match. CDR3 amino acids: CASSYSPGTGADTQYF. The DNA for the CDR3 is TGTGCCAGCAGTTACTCCCCCGGGACAGGGGCAGATACGCAGTATTTT.

The chain has TRBV6-1 and TRBJ1-1; a possible D gene is TRBD1 (5 bases). The V end was cut by 6 bases, the J end by 3 bases, with 23 bases between. Germline V gene data show CDR1 as MNHNS and CDR2 as SASEGT. This CDR3 spans 17 amino acids. CDR3 loop: CASRRGGFQGGHTEAFF. CDR3 nucleotide sequence: TGTGCCAGCAGGAGGGGCGGGTTTCAGGGAGGACACACTGAAGCTTTCTTT.